This T cell receptor (beta chain) was observed in a study of blood T cell repertoires in COVID-19. Sequenced by immunoSEQ multiplex PCR; TCRdb stores in-frame clones only, minus some. Among about 240,000 clones listed, roughly 80% were seen once. V was trimmed by 2 bases and J by 6 bases, leaving 17 bases between them. This CDR3 spans 15 amino acids. Per germline, CDR1 SGHAT and CDR2 FQNNGV. Sequencing input: peripheral blood. This receptor was taken from an elderly woman with acute or convalescent COVID-19. The chain is built from TRBV11-2 and TRBJ2-7; possibly TRBD1 for D (5 bases). CDR3: CASSLRGRVASEQYF. The CDR3 DNA sequence: TGTGCCAGCAGCTTAAGGGGAAGGGTCGCCTCCGAGCAGTACTTC.